This T cell receptor beta chain stems from a study of T cells in Graves' hyperthyroidism and ophthalmopathy. Trimming shortened V by 3 bases and J by 10 bases, and 4 bases separated the two germline ends. The germline CDR1 and CDR2 sequences are SEHNR and FQNEAQ (reference sequence). The CDR3 sequence is 11 residues long. The TCR beta CDR3 regions underwent amplification using RNA transcripts as the source. First-round RT-PCR of the TCR CDR3 relied on the HTBI primer set. One entry per CDR3 protein, called by TCRdb with MiXCR from the multiplex PCR reads. The repertoire holds about 420,000 distinct CDR3 sequences, with 15% to 18% as singletons. The study's findings and limits: The model identified upcoming ophthalmopathy a median around 6 months ahead of onset.

Comment on this clonotype: Its antigen is not known.

Hyperthyroidism patients were newly diagnosed, had disease duration under 2 months, and were aged 18 to 65 years. The sample was blood. This chain joins TRBV7-9 and TRBJ1-6; no clear D gene. This receptor was identified in a woman under 30 with Graves' hyperthyroidism. CDR3 loop: CASSFDSPLHF. The CDR3 DNA reads TGTGCCAGCAGCTTCGACTCACCCCTCCACTTT.